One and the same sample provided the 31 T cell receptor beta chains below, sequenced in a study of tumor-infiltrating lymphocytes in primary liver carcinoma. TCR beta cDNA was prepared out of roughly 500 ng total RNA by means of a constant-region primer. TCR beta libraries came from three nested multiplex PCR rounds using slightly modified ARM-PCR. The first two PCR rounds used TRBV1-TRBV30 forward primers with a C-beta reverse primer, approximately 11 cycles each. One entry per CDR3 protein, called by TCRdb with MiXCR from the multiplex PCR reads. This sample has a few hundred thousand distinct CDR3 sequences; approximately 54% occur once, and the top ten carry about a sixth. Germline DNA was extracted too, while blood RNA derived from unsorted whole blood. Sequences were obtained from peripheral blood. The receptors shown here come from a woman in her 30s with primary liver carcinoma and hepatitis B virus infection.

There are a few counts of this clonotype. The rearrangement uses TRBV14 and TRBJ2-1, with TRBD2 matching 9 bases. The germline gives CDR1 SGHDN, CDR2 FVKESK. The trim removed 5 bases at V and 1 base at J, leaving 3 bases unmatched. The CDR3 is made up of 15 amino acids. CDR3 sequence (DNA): TGTGCCAGCAGCTCCCTAGCGGGGTCCTACAATGAGCAGTTCTTC. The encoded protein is CASSSLAGSYNEQFF. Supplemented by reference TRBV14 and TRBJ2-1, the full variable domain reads EAGVTQFPSHSVIEKGQTVTLRCDPISGHDNLYWYRRVMGKEIKFLLHFVKESKQDESGMPNNRFLAERTGGTYSTLKVQPAELEDSGVYFCASSSLAGSYNEQFFGPGTRLTVL.

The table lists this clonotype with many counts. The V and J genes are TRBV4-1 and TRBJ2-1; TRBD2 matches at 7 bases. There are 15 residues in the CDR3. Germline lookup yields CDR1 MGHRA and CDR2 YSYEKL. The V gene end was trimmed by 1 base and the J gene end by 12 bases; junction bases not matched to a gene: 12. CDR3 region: CASSQGASGARWQFF. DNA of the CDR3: TGCGCCAGCAGCCAAGGGGCTAGCGGAGCTAGATGGCAGTTCTTC.

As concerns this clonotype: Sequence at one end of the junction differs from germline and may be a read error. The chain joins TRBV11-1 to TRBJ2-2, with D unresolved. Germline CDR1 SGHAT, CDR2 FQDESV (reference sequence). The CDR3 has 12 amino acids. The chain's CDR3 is CASNPITGELFF. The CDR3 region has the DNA TGCGCCAGCAACCCGATTACCGGGGAGCTGTTTTTT.

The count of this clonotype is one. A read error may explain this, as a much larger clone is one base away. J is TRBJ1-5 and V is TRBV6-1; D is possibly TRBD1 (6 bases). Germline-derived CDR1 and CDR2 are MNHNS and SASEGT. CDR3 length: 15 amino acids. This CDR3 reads CAGRIRTGRKQPQHF. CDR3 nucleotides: TGTGCCGGCAGGATTCGAACAGGGAGGAAGCAGCCCCAGCATTTT.

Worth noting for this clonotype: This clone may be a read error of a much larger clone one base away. The CDR3 sequence is CASTRDSLTGELFF. The CDR3 bases are TGTGCCAGTACCCGGGACAGTTTGACCGGGGAGCTGTTTTTT. J is TRBJ2-2 and V is TRBV12-3 or TRBV12-4; TRBD1 matches 7 bases. The ends lost 9 bases at V and 5 bases at J; junction bases unmatched: 9. This CDR3 comprises 14 residues.

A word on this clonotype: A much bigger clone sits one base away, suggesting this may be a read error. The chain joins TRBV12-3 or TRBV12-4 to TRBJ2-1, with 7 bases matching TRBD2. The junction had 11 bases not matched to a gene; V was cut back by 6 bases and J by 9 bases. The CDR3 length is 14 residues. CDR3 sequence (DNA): TGTGCCAGCAGCTTTGGCGGGAGCACGGGTGAGCAGTTCTTC. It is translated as CASSFGGSTGEQFF.

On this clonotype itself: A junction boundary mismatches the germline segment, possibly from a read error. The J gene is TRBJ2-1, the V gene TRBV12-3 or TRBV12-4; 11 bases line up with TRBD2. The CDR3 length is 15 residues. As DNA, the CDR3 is TGTGCAAGCAGTTTCGGGACTAGCGGCTACTATGAGCAGTTCTTC. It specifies CASSFGTSGYYEQFF.

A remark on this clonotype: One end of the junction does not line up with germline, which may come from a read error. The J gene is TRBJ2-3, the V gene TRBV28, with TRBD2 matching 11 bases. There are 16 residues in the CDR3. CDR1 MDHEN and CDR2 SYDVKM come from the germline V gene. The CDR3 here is CTSGIPGLAVTDTQYF. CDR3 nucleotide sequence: TGTACCAGCGGGATTCCGGGACTAGCGGTTACAGATACGCAGTATTTT. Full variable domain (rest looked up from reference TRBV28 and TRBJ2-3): DVKVTQSSRYLVKRTGEKVFLECVQDMDHENMFWYRQDPGLGLRLIYFSYDVKMKEKGDIPEGYSVSREKKERFSLILESASTNQTSMYLCTSGIPGLAVTDTQYFGPGTRLTVL.

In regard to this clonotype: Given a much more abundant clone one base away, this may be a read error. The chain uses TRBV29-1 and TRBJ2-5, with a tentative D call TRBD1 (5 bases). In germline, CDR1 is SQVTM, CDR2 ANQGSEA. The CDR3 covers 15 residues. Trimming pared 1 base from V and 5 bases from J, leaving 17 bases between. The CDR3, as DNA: TGCAGCGTTGAAGTCTTCAGAGGCAGGGCGGAGACCCAGTACTTC. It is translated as CSVEVFRGRAETQYF.

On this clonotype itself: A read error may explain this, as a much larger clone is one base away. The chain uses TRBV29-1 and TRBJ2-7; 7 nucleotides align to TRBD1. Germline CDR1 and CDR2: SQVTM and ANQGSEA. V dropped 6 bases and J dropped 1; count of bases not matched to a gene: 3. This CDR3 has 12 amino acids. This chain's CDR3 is CSVWDSSYEQYF. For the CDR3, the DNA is TGCAGCGTGTGGGACAGTTCCTACGAGCAGTACTTC.

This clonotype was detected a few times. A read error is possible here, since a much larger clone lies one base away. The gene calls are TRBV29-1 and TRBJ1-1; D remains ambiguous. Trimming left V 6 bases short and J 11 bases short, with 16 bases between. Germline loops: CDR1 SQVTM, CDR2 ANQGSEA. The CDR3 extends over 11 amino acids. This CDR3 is CSVAGLVGAFF. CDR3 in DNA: TGCAGCGTCGCCGGTTTGGTGGGGGCTTTCTTT.

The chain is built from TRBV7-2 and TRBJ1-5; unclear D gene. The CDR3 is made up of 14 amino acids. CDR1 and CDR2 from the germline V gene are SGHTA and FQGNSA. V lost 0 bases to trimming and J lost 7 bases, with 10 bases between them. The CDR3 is CASSLALLGQPQHF. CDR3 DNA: TGTGCCAGCAGCTTAGCGCTCTTGGGACAGCCCCAGCATTTT.

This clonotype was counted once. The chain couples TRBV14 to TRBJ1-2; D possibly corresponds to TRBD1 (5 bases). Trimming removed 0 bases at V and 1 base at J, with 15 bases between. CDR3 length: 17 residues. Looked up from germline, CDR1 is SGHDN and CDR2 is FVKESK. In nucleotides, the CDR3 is TGTGCCAGCAGCCAAGATGTCCGGGGGAAAGATAACTATGGCTACACCTTC. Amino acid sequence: CASSQDVRGKDNYGYTF.

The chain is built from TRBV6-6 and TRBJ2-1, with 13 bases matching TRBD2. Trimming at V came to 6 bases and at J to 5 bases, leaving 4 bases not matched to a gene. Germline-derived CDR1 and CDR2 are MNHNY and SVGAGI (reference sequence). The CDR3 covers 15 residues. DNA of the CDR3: TGTGCCAGCAGCTTGGGGACTAGCGGGAACAATGAGCAGTTCTTC. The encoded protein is CASSLGTSGNNEQFF.

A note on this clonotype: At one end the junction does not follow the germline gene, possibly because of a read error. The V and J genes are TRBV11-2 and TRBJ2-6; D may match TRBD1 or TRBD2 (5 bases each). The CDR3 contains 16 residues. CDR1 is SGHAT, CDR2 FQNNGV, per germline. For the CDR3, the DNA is TGTGTCAGCGGCTTAGGGATTAGTTCTGGGGCCAGCGTCCTGACTTTC. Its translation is CVSGLGISSGASVLTF.

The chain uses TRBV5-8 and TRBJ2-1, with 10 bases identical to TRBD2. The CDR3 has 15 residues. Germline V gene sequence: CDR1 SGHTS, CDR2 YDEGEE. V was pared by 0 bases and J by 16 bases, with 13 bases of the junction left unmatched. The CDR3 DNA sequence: TGTGCCAGCAGCTTGGTATCGTTTAGCGGGAGGCCGCTATTCTTC. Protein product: CASSLVSFSGRPLFF.

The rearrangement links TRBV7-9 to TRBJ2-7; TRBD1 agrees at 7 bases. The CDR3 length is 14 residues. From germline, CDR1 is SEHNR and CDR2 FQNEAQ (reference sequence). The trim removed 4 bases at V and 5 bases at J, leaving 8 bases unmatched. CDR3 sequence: CASSSPGQRHEQYF. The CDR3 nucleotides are TGTGCCAGCAGCTCCCCGGGACAGCGCCACGAGCAGTACTTC.

CDR3 nucleotides: TGTGCCAGCAGTTTAAGGCTGGGAACTAATGAAAAACTGTTTTTT. Encoded protein: CASSLRLGTNEKLFF. The V and J genes are TRBV28 and TRBJ1-4; D gene unclear. The CDR3 loop spans 15 amino acids. V was pared by 2 bases and J by 1 base, with 8 bases between. Germline V gives CDR1 MDHEN, CDR2 SYDVKM. Combining the CDR3 with reference TRBV28 and TRBJ1-4 gives the whole variable domain DVKVTQSSRYLVKRTGEKVFLECVQDMDHENMFWYRQDPGLGLRLIYFSYDVKMKEKGDIPEGYSVSREKKERFSLILESASTNQTSMYLCASSLRLGTNEKLFFGSGTQLSVL.

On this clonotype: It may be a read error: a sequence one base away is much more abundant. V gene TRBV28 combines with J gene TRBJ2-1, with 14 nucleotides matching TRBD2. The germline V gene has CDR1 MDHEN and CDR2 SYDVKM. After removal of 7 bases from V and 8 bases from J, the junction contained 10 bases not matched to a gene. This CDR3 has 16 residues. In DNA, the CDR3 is TGTGCCAGCAACCCCGGGACTAGCGGGAGCACACATGAGCAGTTCTTC. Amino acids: CASNPGTSGSTHEQFF.

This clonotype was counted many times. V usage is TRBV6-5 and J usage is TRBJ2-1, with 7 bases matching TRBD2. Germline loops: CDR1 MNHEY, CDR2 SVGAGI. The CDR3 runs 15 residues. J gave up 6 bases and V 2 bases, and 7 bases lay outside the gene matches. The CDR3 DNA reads TGTGCCAGCAGTTACAGGGGCTCGGGGGGCAATGAGCAGTTCTTC. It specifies CASSYRGSGGNEQFF.

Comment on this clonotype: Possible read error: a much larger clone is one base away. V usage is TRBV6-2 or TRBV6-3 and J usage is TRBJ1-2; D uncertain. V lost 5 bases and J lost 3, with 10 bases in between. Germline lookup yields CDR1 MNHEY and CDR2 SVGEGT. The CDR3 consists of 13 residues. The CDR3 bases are TGTGCCAGCAGTAGATCAGCATACTATGGCTACACCTTC. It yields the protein CASSRSAYYGYTF.

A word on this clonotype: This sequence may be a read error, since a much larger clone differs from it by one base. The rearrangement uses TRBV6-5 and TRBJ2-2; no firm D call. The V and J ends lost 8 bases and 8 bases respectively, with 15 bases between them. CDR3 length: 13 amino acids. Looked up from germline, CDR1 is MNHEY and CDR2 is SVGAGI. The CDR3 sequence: CASRRDGRGELFF. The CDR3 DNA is TGTGCCAGCCGAAGGGATGGAAGAGGGGAGCTGTTTTTT.

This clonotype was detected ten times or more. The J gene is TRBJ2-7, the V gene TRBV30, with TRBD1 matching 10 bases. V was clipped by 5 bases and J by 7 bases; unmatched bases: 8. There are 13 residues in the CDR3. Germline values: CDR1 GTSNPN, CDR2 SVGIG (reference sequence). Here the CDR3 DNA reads TGTGCCTGGCTCCGGGACAGGGGTCGTGAGCAGTACTTC. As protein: CAWLRDRGREQYF.

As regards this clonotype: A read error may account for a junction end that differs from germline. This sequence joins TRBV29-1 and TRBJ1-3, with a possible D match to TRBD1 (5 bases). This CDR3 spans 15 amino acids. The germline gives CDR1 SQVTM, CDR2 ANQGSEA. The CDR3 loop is CSVSPTQGSGSTIYF. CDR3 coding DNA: TGCAGCGTTTCCCCCACCCAGGGCTCTGGAAGCACCATATATTTT.

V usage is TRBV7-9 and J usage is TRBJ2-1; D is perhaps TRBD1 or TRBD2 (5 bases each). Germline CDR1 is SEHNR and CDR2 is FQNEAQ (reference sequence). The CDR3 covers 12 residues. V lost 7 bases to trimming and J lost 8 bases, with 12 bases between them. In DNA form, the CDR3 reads TGTGCCAGCACCTCGGGGCACTATGAGCAGTTCTTC. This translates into CASTSGHYEQFF.

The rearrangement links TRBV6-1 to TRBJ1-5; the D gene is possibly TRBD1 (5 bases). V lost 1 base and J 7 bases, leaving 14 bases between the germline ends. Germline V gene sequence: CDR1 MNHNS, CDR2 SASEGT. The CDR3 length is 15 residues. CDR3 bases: TGTGCCAGCAGTGAAGGTTCAGGGTTCCGGCAGCCCCAGCATTTT. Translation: CASSEGSGFRQPQHF.

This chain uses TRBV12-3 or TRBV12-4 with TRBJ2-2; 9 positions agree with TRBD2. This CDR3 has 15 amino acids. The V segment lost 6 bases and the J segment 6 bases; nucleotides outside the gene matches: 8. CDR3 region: CASRHGTSRSGELFF. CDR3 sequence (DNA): TGTGCCAGCAGACATGGGACTAGCCGATCCGGGGAGCTGTTTTTT.

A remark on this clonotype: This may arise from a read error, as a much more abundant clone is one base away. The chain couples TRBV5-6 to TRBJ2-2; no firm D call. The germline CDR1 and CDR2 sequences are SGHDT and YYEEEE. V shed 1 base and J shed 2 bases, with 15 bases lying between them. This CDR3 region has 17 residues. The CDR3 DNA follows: TGTGCCAGCAGCTTGTGCCGCCGGTCCGTAAACACCGGGGAGCTGTTTTTT. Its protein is CASSLCRRSVNTGELFF. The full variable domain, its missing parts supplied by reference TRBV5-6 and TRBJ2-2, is DAGVTQSPTHLIKTRGQQVTLRCSPKSGHDTVSWYQQALGQGPQFIFQYYEEEERQRGNFPDRFSGHQFPNYSSELNVNALLLGDSALYLCASSLCRRSVNTGELFFGEGSRLTVL.

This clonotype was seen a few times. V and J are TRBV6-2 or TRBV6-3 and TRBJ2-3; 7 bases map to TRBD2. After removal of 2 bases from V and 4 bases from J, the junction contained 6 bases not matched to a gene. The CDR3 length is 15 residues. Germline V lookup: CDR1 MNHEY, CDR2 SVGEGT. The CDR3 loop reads CASSYVAGASDTQYF. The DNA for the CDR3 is TGTGCCAGCAGTTACGTGGCGGGAGCTTCAGATACGCAGTATTTT.

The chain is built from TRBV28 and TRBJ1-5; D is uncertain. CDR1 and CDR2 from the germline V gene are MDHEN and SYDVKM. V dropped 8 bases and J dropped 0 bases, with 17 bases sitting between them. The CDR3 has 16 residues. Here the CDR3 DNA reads TGTGCCAGCCTTGGCCCCAGACTGACTAGCAATCAGCCCCAGCATTTT. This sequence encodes CASLGPRLTSNQPQHF.

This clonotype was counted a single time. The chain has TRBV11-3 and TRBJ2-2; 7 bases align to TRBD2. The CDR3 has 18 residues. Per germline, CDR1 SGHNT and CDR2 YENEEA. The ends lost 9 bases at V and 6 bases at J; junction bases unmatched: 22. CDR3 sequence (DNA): TGTGCCAGAAGTTTCGGGGGACTACAGAGTGATAGGGCCGGGGAGCTGTTTTTT. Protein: CARSFGGLQSDRAGELFF.